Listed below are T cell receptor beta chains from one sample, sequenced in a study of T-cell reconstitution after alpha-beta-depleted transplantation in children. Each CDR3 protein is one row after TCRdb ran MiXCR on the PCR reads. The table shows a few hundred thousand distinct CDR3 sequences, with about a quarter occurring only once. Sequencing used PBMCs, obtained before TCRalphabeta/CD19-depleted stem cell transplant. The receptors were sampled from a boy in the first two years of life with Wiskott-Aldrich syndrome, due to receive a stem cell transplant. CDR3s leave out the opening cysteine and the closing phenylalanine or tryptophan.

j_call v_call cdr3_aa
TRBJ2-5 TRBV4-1 ASSHGHEETQY
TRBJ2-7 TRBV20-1 CARDRWDRGLYEQY
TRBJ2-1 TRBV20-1 SASRTSAIGDNEQF
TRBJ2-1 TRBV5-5 ASLVWPYNEQF
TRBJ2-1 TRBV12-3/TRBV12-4 ASSLQAGMKNEQF
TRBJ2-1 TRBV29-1 SVPGQGRNEQF
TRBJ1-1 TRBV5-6 ASSLERGLTEAF
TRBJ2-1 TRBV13 ASSSQLLSNSYNEQF
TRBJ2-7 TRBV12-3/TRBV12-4 ASSLSSGAAYEQY
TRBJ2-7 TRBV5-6 ASSWSGTVYEQY
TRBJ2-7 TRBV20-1 SAPLDRGYHEQY
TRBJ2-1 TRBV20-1 SARATTGGNEQF